Listed here are 27 T cell receptor beta chains from one sample, sequenced in a study of blood T cell repertoires in COVID-19 (TCRdb year 2020). Libraries came from the immunoSEQ multiplex PCR assay. Entries here come from immuneACCESS through TCRdb and include only in-frame sequences with V and J called. Some clones fail to appear in such tables; in the studies checked, an unresolved V gene covers under half of the shortfall, and the cause of the remainder is unknown. Present in this sample are some 60,000 clones, approximately 83% of which were seen just once. The top ten hold around 3.4% of the sample. Material: peripheral blood. The origin of the receptors is a woman older than 75 with acute or convalescent COVID-19.

The chain employs TRBV2 and TRBJ2-7; TRBD2 matches 10 bases. V was clipped by 6 bases and J by 5 bases; unmatched bases: 4. The CDR3 length is 13 residues. Germline V CDR1 and CDR2: SNHLY, FYNNEI. The CDR3 spells CASRLAGVNEQYF. DNA of the CDR3: TGTGCCAGCAGGCTAGCGGGAGTCAACGAGCAGTACTTC.

This chain uses TRBV11-3 with TRBJ2-5, with a possible D match to TRBD1 (6 bases). Trimming pared 5 bases from V and 1 base from J, leaving 8 bases between. The CDR3 consists of 13 residues. Per the germline V gene, CDR1 is SGHNT and CDR2 is YENEEA. CDR3 nucleotides: TGTGCCAGCAGCCTGGACAGCCAAGAGACCCAGTACTTC. Residues: CASSLDSQETQYF. The full variable domain, its missing parts supplied by reference TRBV11-3 and TRBJ2-5, is EAGVVQSPRYKIIEKKQPVAFWCNPISGHNTLYWYLQNLGQGPELLIRYENEEAVDDSQLPKDRFSAERLKGVDSTLKIQPAELGDSAVYLCASSLDSQETQYFGPGTRLLVL.

The chain employs TRBV25-1 and TRBJ1-1; D perhaps matches TRBD1 (5 bases). V was shortened by 1 base and J by 2 bases, with 11 bases between the two germline ends. This CDR3 is built from 15 residues. CDR1 is MGHDK, CDR2 SYGVNS, per germline. CDR3 sequence: CASSESLGENTEAFF. The DNA of the CDR3 is TGTGCCAGCAGTGAATCTCTAGGGGAAAACACTGAAGCTTTCTTT.

The V gene is TRBV5-1, the J gene TRBJ2-7, with 9 bases fitting TRBD1. Looked up from germline, CDR1 is SGHRS and CDR2 is YFSETQ. This CDR3 region has 13 residues. V lost 5 bases, J lost 4 bases, and 4 bases stayed unmatched. The chain's CDR3 is CASSTGGRYEQYF. CDR3 DNA sequence: TGCGCCAGCAGTACAGGGGGCAGGTACGAGCAGTACTTC. Using reference TRBV5-1 and TRBJ2-7 for the parts outside the CDR3, the full variable domain is KAGVTQTPRYLIKTRGQQVTLSCSPISGHRSVSWYQQTPGQGLQFLFEYFSETQRNKGNFPGRFSGRQFSNSRSEMNVSTLELGDSALYLCASSTGGRYEQYFGPGTRLTVT.

The rearrangement uses TRBV15 and TRBJ1-5, with 7 nucleotides matching TRBD1. The CDR3 is 15 residues long. Losses at the gene ends were 6 bases for V and 0 bases for J; bases not matched to a gene: 5. Germline assignment: CDR1 LNHNV and CDR2 YYDKDF (reference sequence). The DNA of the CDR3 is TGTGCCACCAGGCCTCAGGGGGTTAGCAATCAGCCCCAGCATTTT. It translates to CATRPQGVSNQPQHF. The variable domain in full, with the rest retrieved from reference TRBV15 and TRBJ1-5, is DAMVIQNPRYQVTQFGKPVTLSCSQTLNHNVMYWYQQKSSQAPKLLFHYYDKDFNNEADTPDNFQSRRPNTSFCFLDIRSPGLGDTAMYLCATRPQGVSNQPQHFGDGTRLSIL.

The genes are TRBV19 and TRBJ1-1, with unresolved D. The CDR3 totals 10 residues. Trimming removed 7 bases at V and 10 bases at J, with 10 bases between. CDR1 and CDR2 (germline): LNHDA, SQIVND (reference sequence). CDR3 amino acids: CASMAITAFF. In DNA, the CDR3 is TGTGCCAGTATGGCCATCACAGCTTTCTTT.

The V call is TRBV30, the J call TRBJ1-6; 11 bases are shared with TRBD1. Germline V CDR1 and CDR2: GTSNPN, SVGIG (reference sequence). Trimming took 3 bases from V and 12 from J; bases not matched to a gene: 7. The CDR3 is made up of 14 amino acids. DNA of the CDR3: TGTGCCTGGAGCTTGGACAGGGGGCGGCTACCCCTCCACTTT. This sequence encodes CAWSLDRGRLPLHF.

V and J are TRBV15 and TRBJ2-3; D is possibly TRBD1 (7 bases). Germline lookup yields CDR1 LNHNV and CDR2 YYDKDF (reference sequence). Trimming cost V 3 bases and J 6 bases, with 16 bases left between them. The CDR3 is 15 amino acids. CDR3: CATSSPGGRIDTQYF. CDR3 coding DNA: TGTGCCACCAGCAGTCCAGGGGGGAGGATCGATACGCAGTATTTT.

The CDR3 region is CASTLGGSDEKLFF. The CDR3 nucleotides are TGCGCCAGCACTCTGGGGGGTAGCGATGAAAAACTGTTTTTT. The chain uses TRBV5-1 and TRBJ1-4, with D maybe TRBD1 (5 bases). The CDR3 loop spans 14 amino acids. V lost 6 bases to trimming and J lost 6 bases, with 15 bases between them. The V gene's germline CDR1 is SGHRS and CDR2 YFSETQ.

The chain has TRBV9 and TRBJ1-4; 10 bases align to TRBD1. CDR3 size: 14 residues. Germline values: CDR1 SGDLS, CDR2 YYNGEE. V was pared by 3 bases and J by 11 bases, with 7 bases of the junction left unmatched. CDR3 protein: CASSAGTGAGKLFF. In nucleotides, the CDR3 is TGTGCCAGCAGCGCCGGGACAGGGGCGGGGAAACTGTTTTTT.

The rearrangement links TRBV6-5 to TRBJ2-1; TRBD2 agrees at 15 bases. The CDR3 spans 14 residues. Germline V gene sequence: CDR1 MNHEY, CDR2 SVGAGI. V dropped 8 bases and J dropped 5; count of bases not matched to a gene: 1. The CDR3 nucleotides read TGTGCCAGCGGGACTAGCGGGGGGAACAATGAGCAGTTCTTC. Its protein is CASGTSGGNNEQFF.

This chain joins TRBV7-9 and TRBJ2-1; no clear D gene. The V end was cut by 5 bases, the J end by 5 bases, with 10 bases between. Germline CDR1 is SEHNR and CDR2 is FQNEAQ (reference sequence). The CDR3 runs 13 residues. The CDR3 DNA is TGTGCCAGCAGCCGAGACTCGAACAATGAGCAGTTCTTC. Translating it yields CASSRDSNNEQFF.

V is TRBV16 and J is TRBJ1-4; 8 nucleotides match TRBD1. CDR1 KGHSY and CDR2 FQNENV come from the germline V gene. This CDR3 spans 15 amino acids. V shed 0 bases, J shed 8 bases, and the junction held 5 bases outside the gene matches. The CDR3 DNA follows: TGTGCCAGCAGCCAATCGCGGCAGGGGGCCGAAAAACTGTTTTTT. Protein: CASSQSRQGAEKLFF.

The V call is TRBV19, the J call TRBJ1-4, with D hard to call. This CDR3 region has 15 residues. Germline values: CDR1 LNHDA, CDR2 SQIVND (reference sequence). The V gene lost 4 bases and the J gene lost 8 bases, with 17 bases spanning the gap. The CDR3 nucleotides read TGTGCCAGTAGTAGTTTCTTAGGGAGCCGAGAAAAACTGTTTTTT. Its protein product is CASSSFLGSREKLFF.

This sequence joins TRBV5-1 and TRBJ2-7, with D possibly being TRBD2 (6 bases). Trimming removed 0 bases from V and 7 bases from J, with 17 bases in between. Germline CDR1 and CDR2: SGHRS and YFSETQ. The CDR3 consists of 15 residues. This chain's CDR3 is CASSLVVSGTQEQYF. CDR3 coding DNA: TGCGCCAGCAGCTTGGTGGTTAGCGGCACTCAAGAGCAGTACTTC.

The chain uses TRBV5-1 and TRBJ2-7, with 7 bases identical to TRBD2. The CDR3 covers 15 residues. V lost 2 bases to trimming and J lost 1 base; unmatched junction nucleotides: 6. CDR1 SGHRS and CDR2 YFSETQ come from the germline V gene. This CDR3 is CASSLGGTTSYEQYF. Here the CDR3 DNA reads TGCGCCAGCAGCTTAGGCGGGACTACATCCTACGAGCAGTACTTC.

This clone was picked up a small number of times. CDR3 protein: CASSEPGIYEQYF. CDR3 DNA: TGTGCCAGCAGCGAACCCGGTATCTACGAGCAGTACTTC. The chain has TRBV5-4 and TRBJ2-7; D gene ambiguous. This CDR3 comprises 13 residues. CDR1 is SGHNT, CDR2 YYREEE, per germline (reference sequence). Trimming cost V 4 bases and J 3 bases, with 11 bases left between them.

This chain connects TRBV7-2 to TRBJ1-2; 9 bases map to TRBD1. CDR1 and CDR2 (germline): SGHTA, FQGNSA. The CDR3 sequence is 15 residues long. With 0 bases clipped from V and 8 bases from J, the junction kept 7 bases outside the gene matches. CDR3 bases: TGTGCCAGCAGCTTAGCGGGAACAGGGGGCAGCGGCTACACCTTC. It is translated as CASSLAGTGGSGYTF.

This chain joins TRBV14 and TRBJ2-1; 10 bases match TRBD2. Germline loops: CDR1 SGHDN, CDR2 FVKESK. After removal of 5 bases from V and 8 bases from J, the junction contained 9 bases not matched to a gene. CDR3 length equals 15 residues. The CDR3: CASSYGLAVSHEQFF. Here the CDR3 DNA reads TGTGCCAGCAGCTACGGACTAGCGGTTAGCCATGAGCAGTTCTTC.

V and J are TRBV12-5 and TRBJ1-2; D is ambiguous. Trimming removed 3 bases from V and 2 bases from J, with 16 bases in between. The CDR3 totals 16 residues. Looked up from germline, CDR1 is LGHNT and CDR2 is FRNRAP. The CDR3 loop is CASGFGNAGSNYGYTF. The CDR3 bases are TGTGCTAGTGGTTTCGGGAACGCGGGGAGCAACTATGGCTACACCTTC.

This clone was recorded a few times. V gene TRBV7-8 combines with J gene TRBJ1-4, with 7 bases lining up with TRBD1. The V gene's germline CDR1 is SGHVS and CDR2 FQNEAQ. V shed 0 bases and J 6 bases; nucleotides not matched to a gene: 4. The CDR3 has 15 amino acids. The CDR3 DNA is TGTGCCAGCAGCTTAGCCGGGACAGCATATGAAAAACTGTTTTTT. It encodes CASSLAGTAYEKLFF.

This CDR3 reads CASSPQGYGYTF. The CDR3 DNA reads as TGTGCCAGCAGCCCGCAGGGATATGGCTACACCTTC. This chain connects TRBV3-1 (or the pseudogene TRBV3-2) to TRBJ1-2; perhaps TRBD1 as D (5 bases). Germline V gives CDR1 LGHDT, CDR2 YNNKEL (reference sequence). Deletions cut 4 bases from V and 5 bases from J, with 8 bases between. The CDR3 loop spans 12 amino acids.

The chain carries TRBV18 and TRBJ2-5; 10 bases match TRBD2. The CDR3 sequence is 18 residues long. The V and J ends lost 4 bases and 3 bases, in that order; junction bases with no gene match: 14. Germline CDR1 and CDR2: KGHSH and LQKENI. CDR3 DNA: TGTGCCAGCTCACGGCAAATTTCAGCGGGGGGGCTTGAAGAGACCCAGTACTTC. As protein: CASSRQISAGGLEETQYF.

This clone was recorded only once. This rearrangement joins TRBV23-1 to TRBJ2-7; 9 positions agree with TRBD1. Being an ORF, TRBV23-1 has a function that is uncertain. Trimming cost V 3 bases and J 6 bases; bases outside gene matches: 15. The CDR3 contains 17 residues. CDR3 loop: CASSHLAGTGTLGEQYF. The CDR3 DNA sequence: TGCGCCAGCAGTCATCTTGCCGGGACAGGGACCCTAGGCGAGCAGTACTTC.

In DNA, the CDR3 is TGCGCCAGCAGCCCCCGGTCAGGGGGTTTTGCAGATACGCAGTATTTT. This codes for CASSPRSGGFADTQYF. The chain has TRBV4-3 and TRBJ2-3; TRBD1 matches at 7 bases. Trimming cost V 4 bases and J 4 bases; bases outside gene matches: 11. Germline values: CDR1 LGHNA, CDR2 YSLEER. CDR3 length: 16 amino acids.

The gene calls are TRBV7-9 and TRBJ2-1, with 7 bases matching TRBD2. The germline gives CDR1 SEHNR, CDR2 FQNEAQ (reference sequence). This CDR3 comprises 13 residues. CDR3 sequence (DNA): TGTGCAGGGGAGGGCATTTCCTACAATGAGCAGTTCTTC. Amino acid sequence: CAGEGISYNEQFF. The variable domain in full, completed from reference TRBV7-9 and TRBJ2-1, reads DTGVSQNPRHKITKRGQNVTFRCDPISEHNRLYWYRQTLGQGPEFLTYFQNEAQLEKSRLLSDRFSAERPKGSFSTLEIQRTEQGDSAMYLCAGEGISYNEQFFGPGTRLTVL.

The J gene is TRBJ2-7, the V gene TRBV7-2, with 8 bases aligning to TRBD2. Trimming at V came to 6 bases and at J to 4 bases, leaving 11 bases not matched to a gene. The CDR3 loop spans 15 amino acids. Per the germline V gene, CDR1 is SGHTA and CDR2 is FQGNSA. As DNA, the CDR3 is TGTGCCAGCAGTCCGAGGACTAGCAGTTCTTACGAGCAGTACTTC. This codes for CASSPRTSSSYEQYF.